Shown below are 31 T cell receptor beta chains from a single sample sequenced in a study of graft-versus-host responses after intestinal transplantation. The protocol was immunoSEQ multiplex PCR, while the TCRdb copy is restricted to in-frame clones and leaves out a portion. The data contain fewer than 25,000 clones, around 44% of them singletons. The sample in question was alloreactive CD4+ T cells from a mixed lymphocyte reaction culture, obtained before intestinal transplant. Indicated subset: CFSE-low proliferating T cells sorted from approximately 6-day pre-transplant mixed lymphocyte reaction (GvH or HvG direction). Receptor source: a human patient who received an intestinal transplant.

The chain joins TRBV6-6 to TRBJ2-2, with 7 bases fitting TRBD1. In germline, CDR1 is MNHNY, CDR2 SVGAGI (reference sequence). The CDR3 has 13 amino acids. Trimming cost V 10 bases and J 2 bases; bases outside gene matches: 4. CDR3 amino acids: CATGTDNTGELFF. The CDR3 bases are TGTGCCACCGGGACAGATAACACCGGGGAGCTGTTTTTT.

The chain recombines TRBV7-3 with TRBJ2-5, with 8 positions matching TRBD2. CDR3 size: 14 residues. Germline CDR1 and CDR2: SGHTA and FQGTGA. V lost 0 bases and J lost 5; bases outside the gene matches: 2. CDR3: CASSLTTGGETQYF. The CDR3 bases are TGTGCCAGCAGCTTAACGACGGGGGGGGAGACCCAGTACTTC. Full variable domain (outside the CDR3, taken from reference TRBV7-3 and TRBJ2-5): GAGVSQTPSNKVTEKGKYVELRCDPISGHTALYWYRQSLGQGPEFLIYFQGTGAADDSGLPNDRFFAVRPEGSVSTLKIQRTERGDSAVYLCASSLTTGGETQYFGPGTRLLVL.

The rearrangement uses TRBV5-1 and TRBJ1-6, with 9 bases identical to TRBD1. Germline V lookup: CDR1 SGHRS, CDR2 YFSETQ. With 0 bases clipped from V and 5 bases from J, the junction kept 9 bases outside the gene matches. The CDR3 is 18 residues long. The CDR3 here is CASSLGRTGDFHNSPLHF. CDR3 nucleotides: TGCGCCAGCAGCTTGGGGAGGACAGGGGACTTCCATAATTCACCCCTCCACTTT. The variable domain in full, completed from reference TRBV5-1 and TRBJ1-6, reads KAGVTQTPRYLIKTRGQQVTLSCSPISGHRSVSWYQQTPGQGLQFLFEYFSETQRNKGNFPGRFSGRQFSNSRSEMNVSTLELGDSALYLCASSLGRTGDFHNSPLHFGNGTRLTVT.

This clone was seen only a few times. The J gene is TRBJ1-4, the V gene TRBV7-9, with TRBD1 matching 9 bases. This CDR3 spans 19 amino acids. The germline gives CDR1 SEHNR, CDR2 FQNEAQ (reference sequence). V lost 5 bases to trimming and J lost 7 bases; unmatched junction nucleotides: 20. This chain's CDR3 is CASSTGRIGTGSSGEKLFF. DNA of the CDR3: TGTGCCAGCAGCACGGGAAGGATCGGGACAGGGTCTAGCGGTGAAAAACTGTTTTTT.

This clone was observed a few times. The CDR3 nucleotides read TGTGCCAGCAGCTTAGGTTTTAGCGGGGGGGCCAATGAGCAGTTCTTC. It translates to CASSLGFSGGANEQFF. The genes are TRBV11-3 and TRBJ2-1; 11 bases are a match to TRBD2. Germline CDR1 and CDR2: SGHNT and YENEEA. The CDR3 loop spans 16 amino acids. V shed 1 base, J shed 6 bases, and the junction held 5 bases outside the gene matches. Full variable domain (outside the CDR3, taken from reference TRBV11-3 and TRBJ2-1): EAGVVQSPRYKIIEKKQPVAFWCNPISGHNTLYWYLQNLGQGPELLIRYENEEAVDDSQLPKDRFSAERLKGVDSTLKIQPAELGDSAVYLCASSLGFSGGANEQFFGPGTRLTVL.

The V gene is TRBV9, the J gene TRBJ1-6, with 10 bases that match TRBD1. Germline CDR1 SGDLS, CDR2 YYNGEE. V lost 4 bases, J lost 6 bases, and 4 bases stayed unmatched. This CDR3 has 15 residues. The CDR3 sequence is CASSLRQGANSPLHF. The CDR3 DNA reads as TGTGCCAGCAGCCTCAGACAGGGGGCTAATTCACCCCTCCACTTT.

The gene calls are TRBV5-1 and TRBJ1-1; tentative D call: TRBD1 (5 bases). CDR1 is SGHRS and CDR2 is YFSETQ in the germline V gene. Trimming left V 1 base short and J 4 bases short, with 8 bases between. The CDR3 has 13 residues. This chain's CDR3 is CASSLWGGTEAFF. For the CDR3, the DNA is TGCGCCAGCAGCTTGTGGGGGGGCACTGAAGCTTTCTTT.

CDR3 sequence reads: CAISEAWTDTQYF. The DNA of the CDR3 is TGTGCCATCAGTGAGGCGTGGACAGATACGCAGTATTTT. The gene calls are TRBV10-3 and TRBJ2-3; D is unresolved. This CDR3 comprises 13 residues. Germline-derived CDR1 and CDR2 are ENHRY and SYGVKD. The V end lost 2 bases, the J end lost 3 bases, and 6 bases lay between the germline ends.

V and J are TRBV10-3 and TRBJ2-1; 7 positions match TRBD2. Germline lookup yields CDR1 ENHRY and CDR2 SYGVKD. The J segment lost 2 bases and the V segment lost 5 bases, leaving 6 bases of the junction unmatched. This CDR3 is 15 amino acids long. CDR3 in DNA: TGTGCCATCAGTAACGGGCGGGGGACCTACAATGAGCAGTTCTTC. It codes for CAISNGRGTYNEQFF.

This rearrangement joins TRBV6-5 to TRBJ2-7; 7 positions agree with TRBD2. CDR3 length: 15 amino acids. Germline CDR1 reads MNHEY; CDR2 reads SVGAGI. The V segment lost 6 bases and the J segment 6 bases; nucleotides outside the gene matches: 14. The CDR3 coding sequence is TGTGCCAGCAGCCCTCGGGGGGTGTTGCCTCTCGAGCAGTACTTC. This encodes CASSPRGVLPLEQYF.

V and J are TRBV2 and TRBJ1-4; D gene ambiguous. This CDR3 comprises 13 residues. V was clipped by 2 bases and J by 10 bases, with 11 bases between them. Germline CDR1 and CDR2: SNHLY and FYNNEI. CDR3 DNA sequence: TGTGCCAGCAGTGAAATGGGCCTGGGAAAACTGTTTTTT. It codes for CASSEMGLGKLFF.

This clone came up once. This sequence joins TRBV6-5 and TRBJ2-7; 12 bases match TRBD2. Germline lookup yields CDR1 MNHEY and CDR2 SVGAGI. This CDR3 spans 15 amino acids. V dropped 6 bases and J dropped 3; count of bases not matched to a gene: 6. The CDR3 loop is CASSETSGGRYEQYF. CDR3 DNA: TGTGCCAGCAGCGAGACTAGCGGGGGCCGCTACGAGCAGTACTTC.

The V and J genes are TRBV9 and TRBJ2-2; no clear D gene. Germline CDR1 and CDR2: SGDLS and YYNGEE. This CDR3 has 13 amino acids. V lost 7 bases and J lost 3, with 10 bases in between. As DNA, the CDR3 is TGTGCCAGCGGGCATCCGGACACCGGGGAGCTGTTTTTT. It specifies CASGHPDTGELFF.

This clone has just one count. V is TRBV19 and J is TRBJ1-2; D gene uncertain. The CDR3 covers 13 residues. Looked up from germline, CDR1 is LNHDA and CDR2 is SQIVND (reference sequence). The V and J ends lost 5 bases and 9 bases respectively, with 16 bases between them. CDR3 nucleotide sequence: TGTGCCAGTAGTTCCCTACAGTTAATCCGCTACACCTTC. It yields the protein CASSSLQLIRYTF.

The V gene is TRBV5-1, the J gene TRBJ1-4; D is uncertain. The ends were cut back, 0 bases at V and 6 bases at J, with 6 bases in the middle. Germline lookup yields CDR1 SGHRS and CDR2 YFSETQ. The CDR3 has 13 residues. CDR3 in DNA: TGCGCCAGCAGCTTGGGGTCAGATGAAAAACTGTTTTTT. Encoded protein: CASSLGSDEKLFF.

CDR3 sequence: CAASRGTTTYEQYF. As DNA, the CDR3 is TGTGCCGCCTCGCGTGGGACAACCACCTACGAGCAGTACTTC. The V call is TRBV7-3, the J call TRBJ2-7, with a tentative D call TRBD1 (6 bases). The CDR3 totals 14 residues. Trimming took off 11 bases at V and 2 bases at J, with 19 bases between the two ends. CDR1 and CDR2 from the germline V gene are SGHTA and FQGTGA.

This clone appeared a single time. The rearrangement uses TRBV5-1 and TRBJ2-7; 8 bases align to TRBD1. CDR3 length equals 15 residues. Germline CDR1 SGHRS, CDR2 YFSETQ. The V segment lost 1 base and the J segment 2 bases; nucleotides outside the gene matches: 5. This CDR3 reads CASSLTGTGTYEQYF. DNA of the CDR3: TGCGCCAGCAGCTTGACCGGGACAGGAACCTACGAGCAGTACTTC.

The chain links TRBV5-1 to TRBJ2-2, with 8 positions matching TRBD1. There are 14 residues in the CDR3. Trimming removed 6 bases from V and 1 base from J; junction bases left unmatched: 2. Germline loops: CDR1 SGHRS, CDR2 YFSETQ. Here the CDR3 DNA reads TGCGCCAGCACCGACAGGGGGAACACCGGGGAGCTGTTTTTT. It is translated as CASTDRGNTGELFF.

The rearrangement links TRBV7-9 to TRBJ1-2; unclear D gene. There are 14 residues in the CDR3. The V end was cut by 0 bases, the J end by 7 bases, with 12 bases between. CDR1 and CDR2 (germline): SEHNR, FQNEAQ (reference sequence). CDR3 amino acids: CASSLAGSTTGYTF. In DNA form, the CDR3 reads TGTGCCAGCAGCTTAGCGGGGAGTACCACTGGCTACACCTTC.

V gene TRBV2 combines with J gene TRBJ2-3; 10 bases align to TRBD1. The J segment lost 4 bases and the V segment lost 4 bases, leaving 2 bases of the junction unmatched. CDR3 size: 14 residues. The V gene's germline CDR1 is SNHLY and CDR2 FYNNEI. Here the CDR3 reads CASSADRGADTQYF. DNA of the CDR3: TGTGCCAGCAGTGCGGACAGGGGGGCAGATACGCAGTATTTT.

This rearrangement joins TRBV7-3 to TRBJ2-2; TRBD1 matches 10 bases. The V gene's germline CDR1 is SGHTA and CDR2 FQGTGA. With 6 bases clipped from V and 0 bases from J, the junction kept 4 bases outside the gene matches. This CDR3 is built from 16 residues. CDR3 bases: TGTGCCAGCAGTCAAGGACAGGGGGCGAACACCGGGGAGCTGTTTTTT. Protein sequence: CASSQGQGANTGELFF.

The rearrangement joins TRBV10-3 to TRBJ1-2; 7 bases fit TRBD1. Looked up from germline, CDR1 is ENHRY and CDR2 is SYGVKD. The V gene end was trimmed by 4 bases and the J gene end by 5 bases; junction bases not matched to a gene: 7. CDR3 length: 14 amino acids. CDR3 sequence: CAISGGTVSYGYTF. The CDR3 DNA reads TGTGCCATCAGTGGGGGGACAGTATCATATGGCTACACCTTC.

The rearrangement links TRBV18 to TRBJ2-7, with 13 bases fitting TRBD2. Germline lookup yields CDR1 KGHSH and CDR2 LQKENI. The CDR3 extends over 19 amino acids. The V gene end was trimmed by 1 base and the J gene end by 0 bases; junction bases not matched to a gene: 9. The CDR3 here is CASSPLAGLAGASSYEQYF. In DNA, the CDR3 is TGTGCCAGCTCACCACTCGCAGGACTAGCGGGGGCAAGCTCCTACGAGCAGTACTTC.

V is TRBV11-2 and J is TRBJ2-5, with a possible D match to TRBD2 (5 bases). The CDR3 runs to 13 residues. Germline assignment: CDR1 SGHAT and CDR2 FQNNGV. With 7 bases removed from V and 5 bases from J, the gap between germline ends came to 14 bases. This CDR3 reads CASTGTSGETQYF. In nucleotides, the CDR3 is TGTGCCAGCACCGGCACTAGTGGCGAGACCCAGTACTTC.

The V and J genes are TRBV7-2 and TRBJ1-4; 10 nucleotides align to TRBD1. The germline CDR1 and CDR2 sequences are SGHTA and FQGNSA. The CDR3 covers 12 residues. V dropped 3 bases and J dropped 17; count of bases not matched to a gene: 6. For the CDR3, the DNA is TGTGCCAGCAGCTTGGGACAGGGGCCCCTCTTTTTT. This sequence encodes CASSLGQGPLFF.

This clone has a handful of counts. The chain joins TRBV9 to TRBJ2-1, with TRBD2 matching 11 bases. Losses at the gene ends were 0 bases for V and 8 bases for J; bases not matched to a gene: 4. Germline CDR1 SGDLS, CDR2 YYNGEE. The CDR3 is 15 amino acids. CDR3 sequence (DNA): TGTGCCAGCAGCGTAGAAGTAGCGGGGGGGTATGAGCAGTTCTTC. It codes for CASSVEVAGGYEQFF.

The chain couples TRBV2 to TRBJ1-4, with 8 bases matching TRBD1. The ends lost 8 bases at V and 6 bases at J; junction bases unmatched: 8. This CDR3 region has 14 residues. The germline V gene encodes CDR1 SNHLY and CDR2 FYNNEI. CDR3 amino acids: CASQIQGGDEKLFF. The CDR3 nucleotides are TGTGCCAGCCAGATACAGGGGGGAGATGAAAAACTGTTTTTT.

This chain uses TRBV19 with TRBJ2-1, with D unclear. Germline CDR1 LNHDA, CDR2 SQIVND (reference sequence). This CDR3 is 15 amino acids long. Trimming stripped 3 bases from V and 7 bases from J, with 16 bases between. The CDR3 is CASSIARLPPNEQFF. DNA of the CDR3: TGTGCCAGTAGTATTGCTAGGCTGCCACCTAATGAGCAGTTCTTC. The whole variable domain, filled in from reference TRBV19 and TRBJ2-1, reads DGGITQSPKYLFRKEGQNVTLSCEQNLNHDAMYWYRQDPGQGLRLIYYSQIVNDFQKGDIAEGYSVSREKKESFPLTVTSAQKNPTAFYLCASSIARLPPNEQFFGPGTRLTVL.

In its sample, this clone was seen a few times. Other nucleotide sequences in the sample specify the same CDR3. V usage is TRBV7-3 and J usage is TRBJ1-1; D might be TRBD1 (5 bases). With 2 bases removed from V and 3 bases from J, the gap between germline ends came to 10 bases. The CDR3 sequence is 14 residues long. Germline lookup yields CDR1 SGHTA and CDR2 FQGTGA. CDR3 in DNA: TGTGCCAGCAGCTTAGGGGGGGGGTACACTGAAGCTTTCTTT. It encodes CASSLGGGYTEAFF.

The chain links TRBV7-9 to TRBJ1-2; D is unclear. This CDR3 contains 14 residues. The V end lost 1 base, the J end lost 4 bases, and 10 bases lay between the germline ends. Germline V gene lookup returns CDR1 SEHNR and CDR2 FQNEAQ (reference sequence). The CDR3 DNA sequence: TGTGCCAGCAGCTTAGACCGGGGAAGCTATGGCTACACCTTC. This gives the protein CASSLDRGSYGYTF.

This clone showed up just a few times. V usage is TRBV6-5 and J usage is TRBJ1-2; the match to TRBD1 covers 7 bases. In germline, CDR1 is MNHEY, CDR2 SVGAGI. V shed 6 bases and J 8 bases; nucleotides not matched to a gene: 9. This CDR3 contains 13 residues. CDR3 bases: TGTGCCAGCAGACGACAGGGCTTTGTGGGCTACACCTTC. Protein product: CASRRQGFVGYTF.